These T cell receptor beta chains were read from a single sample in a study of CD8+ T cells in alopecia areata. Only in-frame clones appear in the TCRdb table, and some are missing; sequencing was by immunoSEQ multiplex PCR. The sample has 130,000 to 150,000 clones, around 47% seen once. The specimen was CD4+ T cells sorted from blood. These receptors came from a human donor with alopecia areata. Each CDR3 is given with its conserved first and last residue. Fields, in order: D gene, V gene, J gene, clone size, CDR3 length, CDR3 protein, CDR3 DNA. A D gene is named only where the DNA matches it firmly. Clone size is given for some rows only: seen once, a few or many times, or a class if the clone is expanded.

TRBD1	TRBV5-1	TRBJ1-1	NA	14	CASSGGTGGTEAFF	TGCGCCAGCAGCGGAGGGACAGGGGGCACTGAAGCTTTCTTT
NA	TRBV6-1	TRBJ2-1	NA	11	CASNLAYEQFF	TGTGCCAGCAATCTCGCGTATGAGCAGTTCTTC
NA	TRBV4-1	TRBJ1-2	NA	12	CASSQDRYGYTF	TGCGCCAGCAGCCAAGACCGATATGGCTACACCTTC
TRBD1	TRBV27	TRBJ2-2	NA	15	CASSLITGVSGELFF	TGTGCCAGCAGTTTAATCACAGGGGTGAGCGGGGAGCTGTTTTTT
TRBD2	TRBV28	TRBJ2-7	few	15	CASSPMGGGAYEQYF	TGTGCCAGCAGCCCGATGGGGGGAGGGGCCTACGAGCAGTACTTC
NA	TRBV5-1	TRBJ2-7	NA	11	CASSLAYEQYF	TGCGCCAGCAGCTTAGCCTACGAGCAGTACTTC
NA	TRBV28	TRBJ1-5	few	12	CASSLGGQPQHF	TGTGCCAGCTCCCTGGGCGGTCAGCCCCAGCATTTT
TRBD1	TRBV5-1	TRBJ2-7	NA	16	CASSFPGQGPTYEQYF	TGCGCCAGCAGCTTTCCGGGACAGGGGCCAACCTACGAGCAGTACTTC
NA	TRBV14	TRBJ2-7	NA	12	CASSRTWNEQYF	TGTGCCAGCAGCCGGACATGGAACGAGCAGTACTTC
NA	TRBV29-1	TRBJ1-5	few	13	CSVQDRYNQPQHF	TGCAGCGTTCAAGACAGGTATAATCAGCCCCAGCATTTT
NA	TRBV23-1	TRBJ2-7	NA	16	CASSPSQQGYAYEQYF	TGCGCCAGCAGTCCCTCCCAACAGGGATACGCCTACGAGCAGTACTTC
NA	TRBV2	TRBJ1-2	few	14	CASSEVSANYGYTF	TGTGCCAGCAGTGAAGTCTCAGCTAACTATGGCTACACCTTC
TRBD1	TRBV29-1	TRBJ1-1	NA	15	CSVVRHRGMNTEAFF	TGCAGCGTTGTACGACACAGGGGGATGAACACTGAAGCTTTCTTT
NA	TRBV14	TRBJ2-6	few	17	CASSQGFGISGANVLTF	TGTGCCAGCAGCCAAGGATTTGGGATCTCTGGGGCCAACGTCCTGACTTTC
NA	TRBV29-1	TRBJ2-1	NA	14	CSAPSSPTYNEQFF	TGCAGCGCCCCTAGCTCCCCTACTTACAATGAGCAGTTCTTC
NA	TRBV6-5	TRBJ1-5	NA	12	CAIGAGAQPQHF	TGTGCCATCGGGGCAGGGGCTCAGCCCCAGCATTTT
NA	TRBV27	TRBJ2-7	NA	16	CASSLLGAASSYEQYF	TGTGCCAGCAGCCTCCTGGGTGCTGCTAGCTCCTACGAGCAGTACTTC
TRBD2	TRBV15	TRBJ2-5	NA	16	CATSSKPAGPQETQYF	TGTGCCACCAGCTCAAAGCCAGCGGGGCCCCAAGAGACCCAGTACTTC
NA	TRBV6-5	TRBJ2-5	few	14	CASSSIGSFETQYF	TGTGCCAGCAGCTCAATAGGGTCTTTCGAGACCCAGTACTTC
TRBD1	TRBV11-2	TRBJ1-1	NA	15	CASSLRTGPNTEAFF	TGTGCCAGCAGCCTCCGGACAGGGCCGAACACTGAAGCTTTCTTT
NA	TRBV29-1	TRBJ1-2	NA	15	CSVVTPGQSNYGYTF	TGCAGCGTAGTGACCCCAGGACAGTCTAACTATGGCTACACCTTC
TRBD2	TRBV2	TRBJ2-5	NA	14	CASSEMASGRAPYF	TGTGCCAGCAGTGAAATGGCTAGCGGGAGGGCCCCGTACTTC
TRBD1	TRBV30	TRBJ2-7	NA	12	CAWSVQGYEQYF	TGTGCCTGGAGTGTACAGGGGTACGAGCAGTACTTC
TRBD2	TRBV19	TRBJ2-1	few	16	CASSIGLALSYNEQFF	TGTGCCAGTAGTATAGGACTAGCCTTGTCCTACAATGAGCAGTTCTTC
NA	TRBV28	TRBJ2-7	once	14	CASRKTEGSREQYF	TGTGCCAGCAGGAAGACCGAAGGAAGTAGGGAGCAGTACTTC
NA	TRBV27	TRBJ2-5	NA	15	CASRDLGNLQETQYF	TGTGCCAGCAGGGACCTGGGAAATCTACAAGAGACCCAGTACTTC
TRBD1	TRBV4-1	TRBJ2-3	many	17	CASSQESLGQGTDTQYF	TGCGCCAGCAGCCAAGAAAGTTTGGGACAGGGAACAGATACGCAGTATTTT
NA	TRBV6-5	TRBJ2-3	NA	16	CASSYLPAKNTDTQYF	TGTGCCAGCAGTTACCTCCCGGCAAAGAACACAGATACGCAGTATTTT
TRBD1	TRBV5-1	TRBJ1-2	NA	14	CASSSLLQGVGYTF	TGCGCCAGCAGCTCGCTCTTACAGGGGGTAGGCTACACCTTC
NA	TRBV18	TRBJ2-3	few	14	CASSPPLATDTQYF	TGTGCCAGCTCACCACCGCTTGCGACAGATACGCAGTATTTT
TRBD2	TRBV9	TRBJ2-5	NA	14	CASSAAGEGGTQYF	TGTGCCAGCAGCGCAGCGGGAGAGGGGGGGACCCAGTACTTC
TRBD2	TRBV7-9	TRBJ2-7	few	14	CASSFSAGGYEQYF	TGTGCCAGCAGCTTTTCAGCGGGAGGCTACGAGCAGTACTTC
TRBD2	TRBV18	TRBJ2-5	NA	14	CASSPRLAEETQYF	TGTGCCAGCTCACCACGTCTAGCGGAAGAGACCCAGTACTTC
NA	TRBV29-1	TRBJ2-5	NA	12	CSGGTERQAQYF	TGCAGCGGGGGGACGGAGCGGCAGGCCCAGTACTTC